This passage covers 8 T cell receptor beta chains from one sample sequenced in a study of cytomegalovirus exposure and HLA in healthy donors. The PCR ran on 60 Vbeta and 13 Jbeta primers. Profiling relied on immunoSEQ multiplex PCR, and the TCRdb table lists in-frame clones only, not all of them. This table holds roughly 290,000 clones, approximately 80% found once. Sequenced: PBMCs. The source of these receptors is a girl between 2 and 10 years old in good health and CMV-seronegative.

The chain joins TRBV28 to TRBJ2-7, with 7 bases fitting TRBD1. The ends lost 5 bases at V and 6 bases at J; junction bases unmatched: 4. CDR1 and CDR2 from the germline V gene are MDHEN and SYDVKM. The CDR3 is made up of 12 amino acids. The CDR3 loop is CASSPTGREQYF. The DNA of the CDR3 is TGTGCCAGCAGTCCGACAGGGCGCGAGCAGTACTTC. Full variable domain (remainder filled in from reference TRBV28 and TRBJ2-7): DVKVTQSSRYLVKRTGEKVFLECVQDMDHENMFWYRQDPGLGLRLIYFSYDVKMKEKGDIPEGYSVSREKKERFSLILESASTNQTSMYLCASSPTGREQYFGPGTRLTVT.

CDR3 in DNA: TGTGCCAGTAGTCCCGGGACAGGGGGCGGTGATACGCAGTATTTT. Its translation: CASSPGTGGGDTQYF. This rearrangement joins TRBV19 to TRBJ2-3; 12 bases align to TRBD1. In germline, CDR1 is LNHDA, CDR2 SQIVND (reference sequence). The CDR3 runs to 15 residues. With V trimmed by 5 bases and J by 6 bases, 6 bases remained unmatched.

This clone has a single count. The gene calls are TRBV11-2 and TRBJ2-3; maybe TRBD2 (6 bases). This CDR3 region has 15 residues. With 4 bases removed from V and 4 bases from J, the gap between germline ends came to 15 bases. Germline V gene sequence: CDR1 SGHAT, CDR2 FQNNGV. CDR3 loop: CASSSTRPGADTQYF. CDR3 bases: TGTGCCAGCAGCTCGACTCGTCCGGGGGCAGATACGCAGTATTTT. The full variable domain, with the rest looked up from reference TRBV11-2 and TRBJ2-3, is EAGVAQSPRYKIIEKRQSVAFWCNPISGHATLYWYQQILGQGPKLLIQFQNNGVVDDSQLPKDRFSAERLKGVDSTLKIQPAKLEDSAVYLCASSSTRPGADTQYFGPGTRLTVL.

The chain uses TRBV5-1 and TRBJ2-5, with a possible D match to TRBD1 (6 bases). The end of the DNA aligns better with TRBJ2-7, so the J call may be wrong. Germline V gene sequence: CDR1 SGHRS, CDR2 YFSETQ. CDR3 length equals 16 residues. The CDR3 here is CASSLAVGGSSYEQYF. The DNA of the CDR3 is TGCGCCAGCAGCTTGGCCGTAGGGGGTTCCTCCTACGAGCAGTACTTC.

The rearrangement joins TRBV28 to TRBJ2-7, with D tentatively TRBD1 (6 bases). Trimming cost V 3 bases and J 5 bases, with 17 bases left between them. The CDR3 extends over 15 amino acids. CDR1 is MDHEN and CDR2 is SYDVKM in the germline V gene. The CDR3 loop is CASSFRRQGKDEQYF. The CDR3 DNA reads as TGTGCCAGCAGTTTCCGCCGGCAGGGGAAGGACGAGCAGTACTTC.

The chain couples TRBV6-5 to TRBJ2-7; a weak D match, TRBD1 (6 bases). Germline assignment: CDR1 MNHEY and CDR2 SVGAGI. The CDR3 runs to 15 residues. V was clipped by 0 bases and J by 2 bases, with 11 bases between them. The CDR3 DNA sequence: TGTGCCAGCAGTTACTCGACAGGTGAGACCTACGAGCAGTACTTC. Translating gives CASSYSTGETYEQYF.

The chain recombines TRBV7-4 with TRBJ2-3, with 9 bases matching TRBD2. CDR1 and CDR2 from the germline V gene are SGHVT and SQSDAQ. The CDR3 is 16 residues long. V lost 5 bases and J lost 2; bases outside the gene matches: 8. CDR3 DNA sequence: TGTGCCAGCAGCCCTGGGACTAGCAATGCCACAGATACGCAGTATTTT. Translating gives CASSPGTSNATDTQYF. The full variable domain, in which reference TRBV7-4 and TRBJ2-3 provide the parts outside the CDR3, is GAGVSQSPRYKVAKRGRDVALRCDSISGHVTLYWYRQTLGQGSEVLTYSQSDAQRDKSGRPSGRFSAERPERSVSTLKIQRTEQGDSAVYLCASSPGTSNATDTQYFGPGTRLTVL.

The chain employs TRBV10-3 and TRBJ2-5; 9 bases align to TRBD2. V trimming: 2 bases; J trimming: 3 bases; junction bases outside the gene matches: 7. This CDR3 spans 16 amino acids. The germline CDR1 and CDR2 sequences are ENHRY and SYGVKD. As DNA, the CDR3 is TGTGCCATCAGTGAGGTGGCGGGGGGGCTAGAAGAGACCCAGTACTTC. Its protein product is CAISEVAGGLEETQYF.